These T cell receptor beta chains were read from a single sample in a study of blood T cell repertoires in COVID-19. Method: immunoSEQ multiplex PCR; TCRdb's copy keeps in-frame clones and lacks some. The sample lists 30,000 to 40,000 clones; 90% to 95% were seen once. The sequencing sample was made of peripheral blood. These receptors all come from a male donor with active COVID-19. Each CDR3 is given with its conserved first and last residue. The D gene is left open where the match is weak. Rows give clone size only sometimes, using once, few, many, or a class for an expanded clone.

>16|TRBJ2-3|TRBV9|NA|TRBD2
TGTGCCAGCAGCGTAGCCAGCGGGGGATTCACAGATACGCAGTATTTT
CASSVASGGFTDTQYF
>15|TRBJ1-1|TRBV1|NA|NA
TGCACCAGCAGACCAACAGGGGTAATGAACACTGAAGCTTTCTTT
CTSRPTGVMNTEAFF
>14|TRBJ1-2|TRBV18|once|NA
TGTGCCAGCTCACCACCGCCAGCTAACTATGGCTACACCTTC
CASSPPPANYGYTF
>13|TRBJ1-2|TRBV5-1|few|NA
TGCGCCAGCAGCCCGGACAGCGTTTCTGGCTACACCTTC
CASSPDSVSGYTF
>15|TRBJ2-7|TRBV6-2/TRBV6-3|once|TRBD2
TGTGCCAGCAGCACTTCTAGCGGGGGTTCCTACGAGCAGTACTTC
CASSTSSGGSYEQYF
>14|TRBJ2-3|TRBV7-2|NA|NA
TGTGCCAGCAGCGCAAGGGGTTGGGCAGATACGCAGTATTTT
CASSARGWADTQYF
>14|TRBJ2-5|TRBV6-2/TRBV6-3|once|NA
TGTGCCAGCAGTTCTACAGTTTTTCAAGAGACCCAGTACTTC
CASSSTVFQETQYF
>16|TRBJ2-2|TRBV25-1|NA|TRBD1
TGTGCCAGCAGTGATTGGAGACAGGGGAACACCGGGGAGCTGTTTTTT
CASSDWRQGNTGELFF
>13|TRBJ1-6|TRBV12-3/TRBV12-4|NA|NA
TGTGCCAGCAGGATTACTAATAATTCACCCCTCCACTTT
CASRITNNSPLHF
>14|TRBJ1-2|TRBV4-2|NA|TRBD1
TGTGCCAGCAGCCCCCAGGGGGGAGCCTATGGCTACACCTTC
CASSPQGGAYGYTF
>15|TRBJ2-3|TRBV27|NA|NA
TGTGCCAGCAGCGCTGCGGCATTTATAACAGATACGCAGTATTTT
CASSAAAFITDTQYF
>18|TRBJ1-1|TRBV19|NA|TRBD1
TGTGCCAGTAGTCTCCCCCCGGGGGTACAGGGGGGACACACTGAAGCTTTCTTT
CASSLPPGVQGGHTEAFF
>15|TRBJ1-4|TRBV19|NA|TRBD1
TGTGCCAGCCAGGGGACAGAGGCAACTAATGAAAAACTGTTTTTT
CASQGTEATNEKLFF
>15|TRBJ1-1|TRBV7-2|NA|NA
TGTGCCAGCAGCTTTGGGCGGGGGGGGAACACTGAAGCTTTCTTT
CASSFGRGGNTEAFF
>13|TRBJ1-2|TRBV7-2|NA|NA
TGTGCCAGCAGCGGTGACAGCTTTAGAGGCTACACCTTC
CASSGDSFRGYTF
>15|TRBJ2-2|TRBV27|NA|NA
TGTGCCAGCAGTTTAGGAGGGGCCATCACCGGGGAGCTGTTTTTT
CASSLGGAITGELFF
>15|TRBJ1-2|TRBV19|NA|TRBD1
TGTGCCAGTAGGGAGGACAGGGGAGTCAACTATGGCTACACCTTC
CASREDRGVNYGYTF
>14|TRBJ2-5|TRBV11-3|NA|TRBD2
TGTGCCAGCAGCTCCACGGGGGGGCGAGAGACCCAGTACTTC
CASSSTGGRETQYF
>17|TRBJ2-1|TRBV18|NA|TRBD2
TGTGCCAGCTCACCTCAGAATAGCGGGGGGCCCCACAATGAGCAGTTCTTC
CASSPQNSGGPHNEQFF
>13|TRBJ1-1|TRBV6-1|few|NA
TGTGCCAGCAGTGAAACGAGGAACACTGAAGCTTTCTTT
CASSETRNTEAFF
>17|TRBJ2-3|TRBV5-5|NA|TRBD2
TGTGCCAGCAGCATAAGACTAGCGGGGTGGGGCACAGATACGCAGTATTTT
CASSIRLAGWGTDTQYF
>15|TRBJ1-2|TRBV4-2|NA|TRBD1
TGTGCCAGCAGCCTCTTTCTACAGGGGAACTATGGCTACACCTTC
CASSLFLQGNYGYTF
>14|TRBJ1-2|TRBV4-1|NA|NA
TGCGCCAGCAGCGTTCAAGGACTAAACTATGGCTACACCTTC
CASSVQGLNYGYTF
>10|TRBJ1-1|TRBV12-3/TRBV12-4|NA|NA
TGTGCCAACCGGGAGGCGAGGGCTTTCTTT
CANREARAFF
>14|TRBJ2-7|TRBV7-9|few|TRBD1
TGTGCCAGCAGCTTATCCCAAACAGGGGGCGAGCAGTACTTC
CASSLSQTGGEQYF
>13|TRBJ1-2|TRBV6-5|NA|NA
TGTGCCAGCACCCAGGGTCGTAGTTATGGCTACACCTTC
CASTQGRSYGYTF
>13|TRBJ1-3|TRBV9|NA|NA
TGTGCCAGCAGCCCTTCCACAGGAAACACCATATATTTT
CASSPSTGNTIYF
>16|TRBJ1-3|TRBV5-6|NA|TRBD1
TGTGCCAGCAGCTTGGACGGACAGGGTGCCACAAACACCATATATTTT
CASSLDGQGATNTIYF
>13|TRBJ1-1|TRBV9|few|NA
TGTGCCAGCAGTTTGGGGGGGTTCTCTGAAGCTTTCTTT
CASSLGGFSEAFF
>15|TRBJ1-2|TRBV4-1|NA|TRBD1
TGCGCCAGCAGCCAAGGACCGGGACAGTTAATAGGCTACACCTTC
CASSQGPGQLIGYTF
>14|TRBJ1-1|TRBV3-1/TRBV3-2|NA|NA
TGTGCCAGCAGCCAAGCCCTCGGGGTGACTGAAGCTTTCTTT
CASSQALGVTEAFF
>19|TRBJ1-4|TRBV12-5|NA|TRBD1
TGTGCTAGTGGTTCCAGGGACAGGGGGCGGATAGTAACTAATGAAAAACTGTTTTTT
CASGSRDRGRIVTNEKLFF
>18|TRBJ2-3|TRBV30|NA|TRBD1
TGTGCCTGGAAGTTGAACTTTTTCGACAGGGTTTACACAGATACGCAGTATTTT
CAWKLNFFDRVYTDTQYF
>17|TRBJ2-6|TRBV5-4|NA|TRBD1
TGTGCCAGCAGCCCGGGACAGGTGGTCTCTGGGGCCAACGTCCTGACTTTC
CASSPGQVVSGANVLTF
>15|TRBJ1-4|TRBV5-5|NA|TRBD1
TGTGCCAGCAGCTTGGCGACAGGGCCTAATGAAAAACTGTTTTTT
CASSLATGPNEKLFF
>16|TRBJ1-3|TRBV3-1/TRBV3-2|NA|TRBD1
TGTGCCAGCAGCCAAGGGGCAGGGGGATCTGGAAACACCATATATTTT
CASSQGAGGSGNTIYF
>17|TRBJ2-3|TRBV7-8|NA|NA
TGTGCCAGCAGCGTCGCGGGCCTCATCTCTTCACGTGATACGCAGTATTTT
CASSVAGLISSRDTQYF
>17|TRBJ2-7|TRBV7-2|NA|NA
TGTGCCAGCAGCTTTGATAATCGGGGACTTCGTTCCTACGAGCAGTACTTC
CASSFDNRGLRSYEQYF
>17|TRBJ2-7|TRBV5-1|NA|TRBD1
TGCGCCAGCAGCCGACGGAGAAGGACAGGGTTCGGCGGCGAGCAGTACTTC
CASSRRRRTGFGGEQYF
>15|TRBJ2-7|TRBV2|NA|NA
TGTGCCAGCAGTGAACGGGTCACTACTGTCTACGAGCAGTACTTC
CASSERVTTVYEQYF
>14|TRBJ2-7|TRBV19|NA|NA
TGTGCCAGTAGTATGGGCCCATCCCCCTACGAGCAGTACTTC
CASSMGPSPYEQYF
>14|TRBJ1-1|TRBV29-1|NA|NA
TGCAGCGTTGAAAGGCAGGCGACGAACACTGAAGCTTTCTTT
CSVERQATNTEAFF
>14|TRBJ1-2|TRBV11-3|NA|TRBD1
TGTGCCAGCAGCTTACGGACAGGGGACTATGGCTACACCTTC
CASSLRTGDYGYTF
>17|TRBJ1-3|TRBV19|NA|TRBD1
TGTGCCAGTAGTATAGACCTCGACAGGGCTTCTGGAAACACCATATATTTT
CASSIDLDRASGNTIYF
>13|TRBJ1-2|TRBV29-1|NA|TRBD1
TGCAGCGTCTCGACAGGGACTTACTATGGCTACACCTTC
CSVSTGTYYGYTF
>16|TRBJ1-1|TRBV5-1|NA|NA
TGCGCCAGCAGCGCAAGACAGGAACTAATGAACACTGAAGCTTTCTTT
CASSARQELMNTEAFF
>17|TRBJ2-5|TRBV5-1|once|TRBD2
TGCGCCAGCAGCCCTGGGTCGGGTGCGGGAGTTGGAGAGACCCAGTACTTC
CASSPGSGAGVGETQYF
>13|TRBJ1-2|TRBV13|once|NA
TGTGCCAGCAGCTTAGTGCGGTTGCGGGGCTACACCTTC
CASSLVRLRGYTF
>15|TRBJ1-6|TRBV14|NA|NA
TGTGCCAGCAGCCAGGAGATGGTAATGTTTTCACCCCTCCACTTT
CASSQEMVMFSPLHF
>15|TRBJ2-3|TRBV5-1|NA|TRBD2
TGCGCCAGCAGCTTAGCGGGGAAACCCACAGATACGCAGTATTTT
CASSLAGKPTDTQYF
>15|TRBJ1-6|TRBV19|NA|NA
TGTGCCAGTAGTAACCACGGGGGAAGGAATTCACCCCTCCACTTT
CASSNHGGRNSPLHF
>13|TRBJ1-1|TRBV19|NA|TRBD1
TGTGCCAGCCAAGACAGGGTAGGCACTGAAGCTTTCTTT
CASQDRVGTEAFF
>14|TRBJ2-2|TRBV10-3|NA|TRBD1
TGTGCCACCTTGGGGACAGGGGTAACCGGGGAGCTGTTTTTT
CATLGTGVTGELFF
>13|TRBJ1-2|TRBV12-3/TRBV12-4|NA|TRBD1
TGTGCCAGCAGTTCGACAGGGGGCGATGGCTACACCTTC
CASSSTGGDGYTF
>16|TRBJ2-2|TRBV2|NA|NA
TGTGCCAGCAAGAGGTTAGGGACTTTCGACACCGGGGAGCTGTTTTTT
CASKRLGTFDTGELFF
>15|TRBJ2-5|TRBV3-1/TRBV3-2|NA|NA
TGTGCCAGCAGCCTAACTAACAGGGAGTCAGGGACCCAGTACTTC
CASSLTNRESGTQYF
>16|TRBJ1-2|TRBV29-1|NA|TRBD1
TGCAGCGTACTCGCATGGAGGGGGCCAGCCTACTATGGCTACACCTTC
CSVLAWRGPAYYGYTF
>14|TRBJ1-1|TRBV3-1/TRBV3-2|NA|TRBD1
TGTGCCAGCAGCCAAGAAGTACGCAGGGGGGCGGCTTTCTTT
CASSQEVRRGAAFF
>17|TRBJ1-1|TRBV18|NA|TRBD1
TGTGCCAGCTCACCACGGCCTGGGACAGGGTCTGGCACTGAAGCTTTCTTT
CASSPRPGTGSGTEAFF